This T cell receptor beta chain was identified during a study of T cells in tumors after PD-1 blockade. Across the whole study: Patients received pembrolizumab 200 mg every 3 weeks or cemiplimab 350 mg every 2 weeks. Blood samples averaged roughly 110,000 templates (range about 21,000-257,772) and fewer than 40,000 unique clonotypes. Points from the study as a whole: Peripheral recruitment is suggested, as some novel exhausted tumor clones were in pre-treatment blood.

Germline lookup yields CDR1 LGHDT and CDR2 YNNKEL (reference sequence). The CDR3 is 14 residues long. Trimming removed 1 base at V and 8 bases at J, with 15 bases between. The assay was immunoSEQ multiplex PCR, and TCRdb's table has in-frame clones only and misses some. The table has 61,000 or so clones, about four fifths seen once; the top ten hold 13%. With respect to this clone: Its antigen remains unknown.

The receptor was derived from a human donor with basal cell carcinoma. Sequencing was performed on PBMCs, taken before anti-PD-1 treatment. This sequence joins TRBV3-1 (or the pseudogene TRBV3-2) and TRBJ2-7; D ambiguous. The CDR3 region is CASSQGLQAYQQYF. The CDR3 DNA follows: TGTGCCAGCAGCCAAGGGTTGCAGGCATATCAGCAGTACTTC.